A single T cell receptor (beta chain) is shown here with its context. CDR1 is MNHEY and CDR2 is SMNVEV in the germline V gene (reference sequence). The CDR3 is 15 residues long. The germline V and J ends were trimmed by 5 bases and 7 bases, with 21 bases remaining between them. This sample is drawn from a study of PD-1 blockade in classical Hodgkin lymphoma. The time point denotes: newly diagnosed, previously untreated cHL patient sample. The assay was immunoSEQ multiplex PCR, and TCRdb's table has in-frame clones only and misses some. The sample consists of 47,000 or so clones, roughly 93% of them appearing once.

Sequenced sample: peripheral blood mononuclear cells (PBMCs). The chain employs TRBV27 and TRBJ2-7; D may be TRBD1 or TRBD2 (6 bases each). This sequence originates from a human donor with classical Hodgkin lymphoma. CDR3 sequence (DNA): TGTGCCAGCAGTCCATCCCCGGGGGCCCGGAGGGAGCAGTACTTC. It is translated as CASSPSPGARREQYF.